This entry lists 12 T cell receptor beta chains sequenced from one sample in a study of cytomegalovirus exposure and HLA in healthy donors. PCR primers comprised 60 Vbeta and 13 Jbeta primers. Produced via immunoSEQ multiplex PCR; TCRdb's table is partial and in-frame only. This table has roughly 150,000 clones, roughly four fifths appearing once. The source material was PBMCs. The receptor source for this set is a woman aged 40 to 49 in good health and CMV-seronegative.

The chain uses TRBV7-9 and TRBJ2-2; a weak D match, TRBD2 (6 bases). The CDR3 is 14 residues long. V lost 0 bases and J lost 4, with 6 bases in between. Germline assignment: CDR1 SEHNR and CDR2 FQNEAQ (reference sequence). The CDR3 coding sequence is TGTGCCAGCAGCTTAGCGGGGGGCACCGGGGAGCTGTTTTTT. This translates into CASSLAGGTGELFF.

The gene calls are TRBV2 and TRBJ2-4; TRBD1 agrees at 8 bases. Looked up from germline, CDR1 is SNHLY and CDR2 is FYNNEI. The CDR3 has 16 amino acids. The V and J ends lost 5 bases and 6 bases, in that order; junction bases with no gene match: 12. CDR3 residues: CASSSTPRGPGNIQYF. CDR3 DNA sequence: TGTGCCAGCAGTTCTACCCCCAGGGGGCCGGGAAACATTCAGTACTTC.

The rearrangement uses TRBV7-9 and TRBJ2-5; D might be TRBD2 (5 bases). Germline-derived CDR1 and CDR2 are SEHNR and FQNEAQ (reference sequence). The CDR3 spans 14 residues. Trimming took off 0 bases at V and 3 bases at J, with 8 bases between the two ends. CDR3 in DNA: TGTGCCAGCAGCTTAGCGGGAGTTGAAGAGACCCAGTACTTC. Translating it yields CASSLAGVEETQYF.

CDR3 DNA sequence: TGTGCCAGCAGCCAAGTCGACAGGCTAAAGATGGAAAAACTGTTTTTT. It codes for CASSQVDRLKMEKLFF. This chain uses TRBV14 with TRBJ1-4; D might be TRBD1 (6 bases). The V end was cut by 1 base, the J end by 8 bases, with 17 bases between. The CDR3 consists of 16 residues. The germline V gene encodes CDR1 SGHDN and CDR2 FVKESK.

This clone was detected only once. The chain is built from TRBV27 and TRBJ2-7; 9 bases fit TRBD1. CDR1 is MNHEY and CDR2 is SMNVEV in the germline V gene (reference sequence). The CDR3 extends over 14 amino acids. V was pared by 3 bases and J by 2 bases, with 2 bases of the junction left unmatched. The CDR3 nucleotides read TGTGCCAGCAGTTTGGACAGGGGTACCTACGAGCAGTACTTC. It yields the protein CASSLDRGTYEQYF.

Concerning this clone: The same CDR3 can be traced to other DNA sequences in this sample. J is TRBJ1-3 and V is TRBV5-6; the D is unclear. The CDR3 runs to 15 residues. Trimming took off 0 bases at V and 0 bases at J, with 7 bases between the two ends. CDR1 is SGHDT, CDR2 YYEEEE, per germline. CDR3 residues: CASSLGGNSGNTIYF. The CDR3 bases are TGTGCCAGCAGCTTGGGAGGGAACTCTGGAAACACCATATATTTT.

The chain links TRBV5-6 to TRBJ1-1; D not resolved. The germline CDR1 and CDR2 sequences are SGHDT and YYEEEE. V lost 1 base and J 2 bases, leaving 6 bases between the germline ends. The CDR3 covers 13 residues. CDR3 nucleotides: TGTGCCAGCAGCTTGCAAATTAACACTGAAGCTTTCTTT. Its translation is CASSLQINTEAFF.

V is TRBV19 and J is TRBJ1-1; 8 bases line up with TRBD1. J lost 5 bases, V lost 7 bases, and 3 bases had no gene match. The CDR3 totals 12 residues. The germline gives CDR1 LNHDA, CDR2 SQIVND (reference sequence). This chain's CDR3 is CASMQGATEAFF. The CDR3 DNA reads TGTGCCAGTATGCAGGGGGCAACTGAAGCTTTCTTT.

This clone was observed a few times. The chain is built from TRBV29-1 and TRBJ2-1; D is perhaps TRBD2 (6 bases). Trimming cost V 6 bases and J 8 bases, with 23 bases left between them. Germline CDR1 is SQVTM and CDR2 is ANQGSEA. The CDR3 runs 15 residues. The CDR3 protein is CSVPSGTSWGDEQFF. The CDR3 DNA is TGCAGCGTCCCTTCGGGGACCTCCTGGGGGGATGAGCAGTTCTTC.

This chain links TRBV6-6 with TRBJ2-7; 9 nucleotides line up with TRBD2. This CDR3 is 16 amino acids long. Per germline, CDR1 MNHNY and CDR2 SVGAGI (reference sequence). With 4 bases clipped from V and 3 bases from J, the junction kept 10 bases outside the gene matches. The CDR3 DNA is TGTGCCAGCAGTTCCCTTGGGCTAGCGGGGCTCTACGAGCAGTACTTC. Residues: CASSSLGLAGLYEQYF.

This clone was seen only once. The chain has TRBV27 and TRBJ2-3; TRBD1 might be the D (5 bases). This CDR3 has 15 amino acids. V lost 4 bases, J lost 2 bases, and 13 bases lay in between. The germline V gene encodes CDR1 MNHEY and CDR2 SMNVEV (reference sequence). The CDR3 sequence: CASSSTGRNTDTQYF. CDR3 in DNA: TGTGCCAGCAGTTCCACAGGCCGAAACACAGATACGCAGTATTTT.

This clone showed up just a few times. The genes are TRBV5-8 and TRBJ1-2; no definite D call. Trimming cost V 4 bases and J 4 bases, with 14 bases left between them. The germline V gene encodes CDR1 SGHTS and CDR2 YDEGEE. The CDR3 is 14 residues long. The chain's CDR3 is CASSPQAAAYGYTF. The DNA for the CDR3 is TGTGCCAGCAGCCCCCAGGCAGCAGCCTATGGCTACACCTTC.